Sequencing of this TCR beta chain was carried out in a study of shared clonotypes between healthy human individuals. Deep was the level at which the assay was run. Source study methods: ImmunoSEQ supplied junction-only sequences lacking quality scores, so filtering was different. Clones were sequenced by immunoSEQ multiplex PCR, and TCRdb holds only the in-frame ones, with some missing. From that table come the V and J calls and clone size; the DNA was used to work out D and trimming. The table shows some 1,100,000 clones, with approximately 80% occurring only once. Investigators divided CD4+ cells into CD45RA+ naive and CD45RA-negative memory subsets. The sample comprised memory CD4+ T cells from PBMCs. Described subset: CD45RA-negative fraction. This receptor was obtained from a young man in good health. Some clones in this sample may be carry-over from other donors' samples.

The CDR3 DNA follows: TGTGCCAGCCGGACGGATCTCAATCAGCCCCAGCATTTT. It specifies CASRTDLNQPQHF. The chain recombines TRBV28 with TRBJ1-5, with no clear D. CDR3 length equals 13 residues. Trimming took 8 bases from V and 3 from J, leaving 11 bases between them. Per the germline V gene, CDR1 is MDHEN and CDR2 is SYDVKM. The whole variable domain, remainder taken from reference TRBV28 and TRBJ1-5, is DVKVTQSSRYLVKRTGEKVFLECVQDMDHENMFWYRQDPGLGLRLIYFSYDVKMKEKGDIPEGYSVSREKKERFSLILESASTNQTSMYLCASRTDLNQPQHFGDGTRLSIL.